The clone carrying this T cell receptor (beta chain) was counted at least ten times. The antigen remains unidentified. TCRdb re-derived calls from the 5' RACE reads in MiXCR, one entry per CDR3 protein. The data show approximately 39,000 distinct CDR3 sequences, with about 7.7% seen just once and around 29% held by the top ten. This specimen comes from a study of spatial heterogeneity in lung cancer. General study results and limits: More often at tumor resection than at routine follow-up, ubiquitous expanded tumor TCRs were detected in the blood.

Time point reported: sample taken at primary tumor resection. From tumor, nontumor lung or frozen PBMC, whole RNA was taken unsorted for sequencing. With V trimmed by 0 bases and J by 4 bases, 10 bases remained unmatched. The CDR3 covers 16 residues. Germline CDR1 DFQATT, CDR2 SNEGSKA (reference sequence). The sequences come from PBMCs, collected at surgery. This chain uses TRBV20-1 with TRBJ2-7; 9 bases are shared with TRBD2. The clonotype originates from a female donor with early-stage non-small cell lung cancer. Here the CDR3 reads CSARDIEAGGGYEQYF. The CDR3 DNA sequence: TGCAGTGCTAGAGATATAGAAGCGGGAGGAGGTTACGAGCAGTACTTC.